The 22 T cell receptor beta chains listed next were all sequenced from one sample in a study of blood T cell repertoires in COVID-19. Here immunoSEQ multiplex PCR was the method, and the copy in TCRdb shows in-frame clones only, minus some. This table has about 150,000 clones, about 86% appearing once. The material sequenced was peripheral blood. All receptors come from an older woman with acute or convalescent COVID-19.

V and J are TRBV6-6 and TRBJ1-1; TRBD1 matches 7 bases. Trimming cost V 1 base and J 3 bases; bases outside gene matches: 2. CDR1 is MNHNY and CDR2 is SVGAGI in the germline V gene (reference sequence). CDR3 length equals 14 residues. The CDR3 coding sequence is TGTGCCAGCAGTTACTTCGACAGGGACACTGAAGCTTTCTTT. Its translation is CASSYFDRDTEAFF.

The chain carries TRBV7-2 and TRBJ2-7, with TRBD2 matching over 12 bases. J was trimmed by 1 base and V by 4 bases; bases with no gene match: 5. CDR1 SGHTA and CDR2 FQGNSA come from the germline V gene. The CDR3 has 16 amino acids. CDR3 region: CASSSNLAGGSYEQYF. For the CDR3, the DNA is TGTGCCAGCAGCTCAAACCTAGCGGGGGGGTCCTACGAGCAGTACTTC.

This chain joins TRBV7-2 and TRBJ1-1, with D unclear. CDR3 length: 15 amino acids. Germline-derived CDR1 and CDR2 are SGHTA and FQGNSA. V lost 4 bases, J lost 4 bases, and 16 bases lay in between. CDR3 coding DNA: TGTGCCAGCAGCTCGGTTCGGAGGCGATTCACTGAAGCTTTCTTT. Translated, it gives CASSSVRRRFTEAFF.

The chain joins TRBV5-1 to TRBJ1-1, with D maybe TRBD1 (5 bases). CDR3 length: 18 residues. Germline-derived CDR1 and CDR2 are SGHRS and YFSETQ. Trimming took 0 bases from V and 0 from J, leaving 18 bases between them. The CDR3, as DNA: TGCGCCAGCAGCTTGGGGTCAGGGATAATAAGGATGAACACTGAAGCTTTCTTT. Translated, it gives CASSLGSGIIRMNTEAFF.

The V and J genes are TRBV10-3 and TRBJ1-2; 7 bases align to TRBD1. Germline V lookup: CDR1 ENHRY, CDR2 SYGVKD. This CDR3 region has 14 residues. With V trimmed by 3 bases and J by 7 bases, 8 bases remained unmatched. This chain's CDR3 is CAISDSTGYSGYTF. The CDR3 DNA reads TGTGCCATCAGTGACTCGACAGGGTATAGTGGCTACACCTTC.

J is TRBJ1-1 and V is TRBV7-2; 10 positions agree with TRBD1. This CDR3 contains 15 residues. The V gene end was trimmed by 1 base and the J gene end by 7 bases; junction bases not matched to a gene: 6. Looked up from germline, CDR1 is SGHTA and CDR2 is FQGNSA. CDR3 amino acids: CASSLVRTGGYEAFF. The CDR3 region has the DNA TGTGCCAGCAGCTTAGTAAGGACAGGGGGGTATGAAGCTTTCTTT.

This chain connects TRBV19 to TRBJ2-1; D is undetermined. Trimming took 4 bases from V and 4 from J, leaving 14 bases between them. The CDR3 loop spans 15 amino acids. Germline V gene data show CDR1 as LNHDA and CDR2 as SQIVND (reference sequence). The CDR3 DNA reads TGTGCCAGTAGTAGCGGCGAACTGACTTACAATGAGCAGTTCTTC. Its translation: CASSSGELTYNEQFF.

The chain links TRBV10-3 to TRBJ2-5; 8 bases line up with TRBD1. The length of the CDR3 is 14 residues. Germline V gene lookup returns CDR1 ENHRY and CDR2 SYGVKD. J was trimmed by 6 bases and V by 6 bases; bases with no gene match: 9. The CDR3 DNA reads as TGTGCCATCAGCCCCACCGACAGGGGACAGACCCAGTACTTC. Translation: CAISPTDRGQTQYF.

The DNA of the CDR3 is TGTGCCAGCAGTCAGCGGGGCACAGATACGCAGTATTTT. Translating gives CASSQRGTDTQYF. The chain carries TRBV7-9 and TRBJ2-3, with D perhaps matching TRBD2 (6 bases). V was clipped by 6 bases and J by 1 base, with 8 bases between them. In germline, CDR1 is SEHNR, CDR2 FQNEAQ (reference sequence). The CDR3 runs 13 residues.

The table lists this clone with a count of one. This chain links TRBV7-3 with TRBJ1-2; 10 bases agree with TRBD1. The CDR3 covers 16 residues. J lost 4 bases, V lost 0 bases, and 5 bases had no gene match. CDR1 is SGHTA and CDR2 is FQGTGA in the germline V gene. CDR3 nucleotides: TGTGCCAGCAGCTTAACTCCGGGACAGGGGTCCTATGGCTACACCTTC. It codes for CASSLTPGQGSYGYTF. Using reference TRBV7-3 and TRBJ1-2 for the parts outside the CDR3, the full variable domain is GAGVSQTPSNKVTEKGKYVELRCDPISGHTALYWYRQSLGQGPEFLIYFQGTGAADDSGLPNDRFFAVRPEGSVSTLKIQRTERGDSAVYLCASSLTPGQGSYGYTFGSGTRLTVV.

The CDR3 spells CASRVQGAGMNTEAFF. CDR3 in DNA: TGTGCCAGCAGGGTACAGGGGGCGGGAATGAACACTGAAGCTTTCTTT. The rearrangement uses TRBV2 and TRBJ1-1; 9 positions agree with TRBD1. V trimming: 6 bases; J trimming: 0 bases; junction bases outside the gene matches: 8. This CDR3 has 16 residues. Per germline, CDR1 SNHLY and CDR2 FYNNEI.

V usage is TRBV11-2 and J usage is TRBJ2-3, with D possibly matching TRBD2 (7 bases). Trimming stripped 5 bases from V and 8 bases from J, with 17 bases between. The CDR3 spans 14 residues. The V gene's germline CDR1 is SGHAT and CDR2 FQNNGV. The CDR3 region has the DNA TGTGCCAGCAGCCAAGACCGGGGGGCCAGTACGCAGTATTTT. Protein sequence: CASSQDRGASTQYF. Full variable domain (remainder filled in from reference TRBV11-2 and TRBJ2-3): EAGVAQSPRYKIIEKRQSVAFWCNPISGHATLYWYQQILGQGPKLLIQFQNNGVVDDSQLPKDRFSAERLKGVDSTLKIQPAKLEDSAVYLCASSQDRGASTQYFGPGTRLTVL.

This chain joins TRBV5-1 and TRBJ2-7; 8 nucleotides line up with TRBD1. The CDR3 spans 14 residues. Trimming at V came to 3 bases and at J to 4 bases, leaving 6 bases not matched to a gene. Germline CDR1 reads SGHRS; CDR2 reads YFSETQ. CDR3 DNA sequence: TGCGCCAGCAGCTCCGCCACAGGGGGGTACGAGCAGTACTTC. It encodes CASSSATGGYEQYF. Based on the CDR3 plus reference TRBV5-1 and TRBJ2-7, the full variable domain is KAGVTQTPRYLIKTRGQQVTLSCSPISGHRSVSWYQQTPGQGLQFLFEYFSETQRNKGNFPGRFSGRQFSNSRSEMNVSTLELGDSALYLCASSSATGGYEQYFGPGTRLTVT.

The chain has TRBV28 and TRBJ1-3; the D gene is possibly TRBD1 (5 bases). CDR1 and CDR2 from the germline V gene are MDHEN and SYDVKM. The CDR3 length is 14 residues. Trimming pared 3 bases from V and 3 bases from J, leaving 9 bases between. CDR3 nucleotide sequence: TGTGCCAGCAGTTTCGGGGGAAATGGAAACACCATATATTTT. Translated, it gives CASSFGGNGNTIYF.

V is TRBV5-4 and J is TRBJ2-2; possibly TRBD2 for D (6 bases). V lost 5 bases and J 0 bases, leaving 11 bases between the germline ends. This CDR3 has 15 amino acids. Germline assignment: CDR1 SGHNT and CDR2 YYREEE (reference sequence). The CDR3 loop reads CASRTGTSNTGELFF. The CDR3 nucleotides are TGTGCCAGCAGGACCGGGACTTCGAACACCGGGGAGCTGTTTTTT.

The chain couples TRBV7-8 to TRBJ2-7; TRBD1 aligns across 8 bases. Per the germline V gene, CDR1 is SGHVS and CDR2 is FQNEAQ. The CDR3 is 13 amino acids. The ends lost 4 bases at V and 3 bases at J; junction bases unmatched: 2. As DNA, the CDR3 is TGTGCCAGCAGCTACGACAGGGGCTACGAGCAGTACGTC. Its translation is CASSYDRGYEQYV.

The rearrangement uses TRBV5-1 and TRBJ2-3, with TRBD2 matching 7 bases. V gave up 1 base and J gave up 2 bases; unmatched junction bases: 7. Looked up from germline, CDR1 is SGHRS and CDR2 is YFSETQ. This CDR3 spans 16 amino acids. Written as DNA, the CDR3 is TGCGCCAGCAGCTTGTCCAGGGCGGGGGTCACAGATACGCAGTATTTT. Amino acid sequence: CASSLSRAGVTDTQYF.

The rearrangement joins TRBV5-1 to TRBJ1-2, with a tentative D call TRBD1 (5 bases). V lost 3 bases, J lost 2 bases, and 8 bases lay in between. CDR1 and CDR2 from the germline V gene are SGHRS and YFSETQ. The CDR3 totals 13 residues. CDR3 nucleotides: TGCGCCAGCAGCTCGACAGAAAACTATGGCTACACCTTC. Translation: CASSSTENYGYTF.

This chain uses TRBV30 with TRBJ1-2; maybe TRBD1 (5 bases). The V gene lost 5 bases and the J gene lost 5 bases, with 15 bases spanning the gap. CDR1 is GTSNPN and CDR2 is SVGIG in the germline V gene (reference sequence). The CDR3 consists of 13 residues. CDR3 in amino acids: CAWSPGGGYGYTF. The DNA for the CDR3 is TGTGCCTGGTCCCCCGGGGGGGGATATGGCTACACCTTC. The full variable domain, with the rest looked up from reference TRBV30 and TRBJ1-2, is SQTIHQWPATLVQPVGSPLSLECTVEGTSNPNLYWYRQAAGRGLQLLFYSVGIGQISSEVPQNLSASRPQDRQFILSSKKLLLSDSGFYLCAWSPGGGYGYTFGSGTRLTVV.

The chain employs TRBV7-2 and TRBJ2-7; the match to TRBD2 covers 13 bases. Trimming at V came to 6 bases and at J to 3 bases, leaving 5 bases not matched to a gene. This CDR3 spans 15 amino acids. The germline V gene has CDR1 SGHTA and CDR2 FQGNSA. The CDR3 DNA sequence: TGTGCCAGCAGGTCGGGACTAGCGGGGCGCTACGAGCAGTACTTC. Translating it yields CASRSGLAGRYEQYF.

This clone was observed a handful of times. The chain recombines TRBV2 with TRBJ1-5; D is unclear. The CDR3 contains 13 residues. In germline, CDR1 is SNHLY, CDR2 FYNNEI. V lost 3 bases to trimming and J lost 4 bases, with 7 bases between them. CDR3: CASSESGNQPQHF. The CDR3 coding sequence is TGTGCCAGCAGTGAGTCGGGGAATCAGCCCCAGCATTTT.

The rearrangement links TRBV2 to TRBJ1-2; D might be TRBD1 (5 bases). V lost 2 bases and J 8 bases, leaving 15 bases between the germline ends. CDR3 length: 14 amino acids. Germline values: CDR1 SNHLY, CDR2 FYNNEI. The CDR3 DNA sequence: TGTGCCAGCAGTGAATGGGGCTCCAGGCGGGGCTACACCTTC. As protein: CASSEWGSRRGYTF.